One and the same sample provided the 17 T cell receptor beta chains below, sequenced in a study of blood T cell repertoires in COVID-19. TCRdb's table, derived via immunoSEQ multiplex PCR, lists solely in-frame clones and lacks some. In the table there are roughly 380,000 clones, 88% of which are singletons. Specimen: PBMCs or T cells enriched from blood (not recorded which). Receptors originate from a woman aged 30 to 39 who had been exposed to COVID-19.

This chain joins TRBV5-4 and TRBJ2-1; no definite D call. Per the germline V gene, CDR1 is SGHNT and CDR2 is YYREEE (reference sequence). V was pared by 1 base and J by 8 bases, with 7 bases between. The CDR3 is 12 amino acids. CDR3 loop: CASSLYRDEQFF. CDR3 sequence (DNA): TGTGCCAGCAGCTTGTATCGGGATGAGCAGTTCTTC.

The DNA of the CDR3 is TGTGCCAGTCGACAGGGCGGGTCCTACGAGCAGTACTTC. It is translated as CASRQGGSYEQYF. This rearrangement joins TRBV19 to TRBJ2-7, with 7 bases matching TRBD1. The junction had 5 bases not matched to a gene; V was cut back by 8 bases and J by 1 base. Germline V lookup: CDR1 LNHDA, CDR2 SQIVND (reference sequence). The CDR3 spans 13 residues.

The CDR3, as DNA: TGTGCCAGCAGTTGGACAGGGGCGAGCTCCTATAATTCACCCCTCCACTTT. It encodes CASSWTGASSYNSPLHF. This chain links TRBV13 with TRBJ1-6; TRBD1 aligns across 9 bases. The ends lost 6 bases at V and 0 bases at J; junction bases unmatched: 6. This CDR3 comprises 17 residues. Per germline, CDR1 PRHDT and CDR2 FYEKMQ (reference sequence).

V gene TRBV7-9 combines with J gene TRBJ1-2, with TRBD1 identical over 7 bases. This CDR3 region has 15 residues. Germline V gives CDR1 SEHNR, CDR2 FQNEAQ (reference sequence). The J segment lost 4 bases and the V segment lost 2 bases, leaving 7 bases of the junction unmatched. In DNA, the CDR3 is TGTGCCAGCAGCTTAAGTGGGCAGGGGGGCTATGGCTACACCTTC. It is translated as CASSLSGQGGYGYTF.

The chain combines TRBV28 with TRBJ2-7; D not resolved. With 2 bases removed from V and 7 bases from J, the gap between germline ends came to 12 bases. The length of the CDR3 is 13 residues. CDR1 is MDHEN and CDR2 is SYDVKM in the germline V gene. In DNA form, the CDR3 reads TGTGCCAGCAGTTTAACGGGTACCGGGGAGCAGTACTTC. Amino acid sequence: CASSLTGTGEQYF.

This clone was seen just once. The chain couples TRBV7-4 to TRBJ1-6; 9 nucleotides match TRBD1. The CDR3 length is 19 residues. Trimming cost V 4 bases and J 7 bases; bases outside gene matches: 17. Germline CDR1 is SGHVT and CDR2 is SQSDAQ. In nucleotides, the CDR3 is TGTGCCAGCAGCTCAACCTGTCTTCACAGGGGGCTAGTCAATTCACCCCTCCACTTT. Amino acids: CASSSTCLHRGLVNSPLHF.

V is TRBV3-1 (or the pseudogene TRBV3-2) and J is TRBJ2-7; TRBD2 matches at 7 bases. From germline, CDR1 is LGHDT and CDR2 YNNKEL (reference sequence). CDR3 length: 13 residues. Trimming cost V 1 base and J 6 bases; bases outside gene matches: 3. Here the CDR3 reads CASSQVRETEQYF. Written as DNA, the CDR3 is TGTGCCAGCAGCCAAGTGCGGGAGACCGAGCAGTACTTC.

The CDR3 sequence is CASRAGATNTEAFF. The DNA of the CDR3 is TGTGCCAGCAGAGCAGGGGCTACGAACACTGAAGCTTTCTTT. This chain uses TRBV28 with TRBJ1-1; maybe TRBD1 (6 bases). Trimming removed 6 bases from V and 1 base from J, with 12 bases in between. The CDR3 covers 14 residues. Looked up from germline, CDR1 is MDHEN and CDR2 is SYDVKM.

The V gene is TRBV12-3 or TRBV12-4, the J gene TRBJ1-2, with D tentatively TRBD1 (5 bases). The CDR3 totals 13 residues. Trimming left V 6 bases short and J 7 bases short, with 15 bases between. The CDR3 coding sequence is TGTGCCAGCAGCCCAAGGGGCCAGCCTGGCTACACCTTC. Its protein is CASSPRGQPGYTF.

The genes are TRBV10-1 and TRBJ2-3; D call uncertain. Trimming shortened V by 0 bases and J by 6 bases, and 13 bases separated the two germline ends. Germline lookup yields CDR1 WNHNN and CDR2 SYGVQD (reference sequence). The CDR3 length is 15 residues. Written as DNA, the CDR3 is TGCGCCAGCAGTGAGTCAACCTTAGCTGGGGATACGCAGTATTTT. Its protein product is CASSESTLAGDTQYF.

The chain employs TRBV7-9 and TRBJ2-1, with 9 bases fitting TRBD2. Unmatched junction bases numbered 4, after V lost 2 bases and J lost 2 bases. Per germline, CDR1 SEHNR and CDR2 FQNEAQ (reference sequence). The CDR3 totals 16 residues. CDR3 sequence reads: CASSLYAGGAYNEQFF. The CDR3 nucleotides read TGTGCCAGCAGCTTATATGCGGGAGGGGCCTACAATGAGCAGTTCTTC.

The rearrangement uses TRBV28 and TRBJ1-3, with TRBD1 matching 8 bases. The V gene end was trimmed by 3 bases and the J gene end by 4 bases; junction bases not matched to a gene: 2. The CDR3 loop spans 14 amino acids. From germline, CDR1 is MDHEN and CDR2 SYDVKM. CDR3 DNA: TGTGCCAGCAGTTTCAGGGGGCTCGGAAACACCATATATTTT. Translating it yields CASSFRGLGNTIYF.

A few counts support this clone. The chain uses TRBV19 and TRBJ2-1; TRBD2 agrees at 7 bases. J lost 1 base, V lost 9 bases, and 6 bases had no gene match. CDR1 and CDR2 from the germline V gene are LNHDA and SQIVND (reference sequence). CDR3 length equals 14 residues. The CDR3 reads CASPLAASYNEQFF. CDR3 sequence (DNA): TGTGCCAGCCCCCTAGCGGCATCCTACAATGAGCAGTTCTTC.

V gene TRBV28 combines with J gene TRBJ2-2; weak D call: TRBD1 (6 bases). Germline V gene sequence: CDR1 MDHEN, CDR2 SYDVKM. CDR3 length equals 14 residues. Trimming stripped 6 bases from V and 6 bases from J, with 14 bases between. The CDR3 is CASSGGGGAGELFF. The CDR3 nucleotides are TGTGCCAGCAGCGGTGGGGGCGGTGCCGGGGAGCTGTTTTTT.

This chain links TRBV5-1 with TRBJ1-1; D unresolved. The germline gives CDR1 SGHRS, CDR2 YFSETQ. The V end lost 3 bases, the J end lost 1 base, and 7 bases lay between the germline ends. The CDR3 totals 13 residues. The CDR3, as DNA: TGCGCCAGCAGCTCAGACAAGAACACTGAAGCTTTCTTT. Translating it yields CASSSDKNTEAFF.

The chain recombines TRBV10-3 with TRBJ2-7; TRBD2 is a possible D gene (5 bases). Germline loops: CDR1 ENHRY, CDR2 SYGVKD. Trimming pared 11 bases from V and 5 bases from J, leaving 16 bases between. This CDR3 has 12 residues. This CDR3 reads CAARPSYHEQYF. DNA of the CDR3: TGTGCCGCGCGGCCTAGCTACCACGAGCAGTACTTC.

The rearrangement uses TRBV28 and TRBJ2-3; TRBD2 agrees at 7 bases. The CDR3 length is 14 residues. Germline V gene lookup returns CDR1 MDHEN and CDR2 SYDVKM. CDR3 in amino acids: CAAGWGGLADTQYF. Here the CDR3 DNA reads TGTGCGGCGGGTTGGGGAGGGCTGGCAGATACGCAGTATTTT.